This T cell receptor beta chain is from a study of blood T cell repertoires in COVID-19. Here immunoSEQ multiplex PCR was the method, and the copy in TCRdb shows in-frame clones only, minus some. Seen here are 100,000 or so clones, roughly four fifths observed once, and the top ten hold roughly a tenth. Germline loops: CDR1 MNHNS, CDR2 SASEGT. V was trimmed by 6 bases and J by 3 bases, leaving 8 bases between them. The CDR3 is made up of 12 amino acids. The chain carries TRBV6-1 and TRBJ1-1; D is unclear. This receptor was identified in a woman aged 70-85 years with acute or convalescent COVID-19. Sequencing used peripheral blood. The CDR3 DNA follows: TGTGCCAGCAGCCCACATTACACTGAAGCTTTCTTT. Translated, it gives CASSPHYTEAFF.